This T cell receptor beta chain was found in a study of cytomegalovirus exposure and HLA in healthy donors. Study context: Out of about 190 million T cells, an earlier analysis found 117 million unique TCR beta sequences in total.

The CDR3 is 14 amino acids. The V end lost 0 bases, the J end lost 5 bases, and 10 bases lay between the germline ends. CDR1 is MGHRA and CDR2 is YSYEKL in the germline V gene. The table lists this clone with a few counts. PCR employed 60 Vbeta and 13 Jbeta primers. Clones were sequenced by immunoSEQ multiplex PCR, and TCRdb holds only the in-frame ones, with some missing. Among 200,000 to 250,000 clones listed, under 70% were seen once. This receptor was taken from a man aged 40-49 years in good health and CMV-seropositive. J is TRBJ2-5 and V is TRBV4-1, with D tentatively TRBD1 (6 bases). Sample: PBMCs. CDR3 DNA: TGCGCCAGCAGCCAAGATTTTAGGGGGGAGACCCAGTACTTC. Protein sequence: CASSQDFRGETQYF.